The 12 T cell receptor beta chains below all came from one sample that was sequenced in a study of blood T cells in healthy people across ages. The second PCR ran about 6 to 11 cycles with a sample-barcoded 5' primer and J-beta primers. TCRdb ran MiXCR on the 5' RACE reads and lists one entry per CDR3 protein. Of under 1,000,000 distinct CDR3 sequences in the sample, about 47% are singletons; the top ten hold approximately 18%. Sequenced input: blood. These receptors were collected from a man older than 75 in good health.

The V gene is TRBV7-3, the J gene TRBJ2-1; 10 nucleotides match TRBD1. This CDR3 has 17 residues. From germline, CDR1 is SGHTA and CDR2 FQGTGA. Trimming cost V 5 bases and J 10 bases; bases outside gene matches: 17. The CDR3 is CASSPMGPGQGSNEQFF. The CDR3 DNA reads TGTGCCAGCAGCCCCATGGGGCCGGGACAGGGGAGCAACGAGCAGTTCTTC.

CDR3 in DNA: TGTGCCAGCTGTCGGGCGGGGCCGATAAATGAGCAGTACTTC. This translates into CASCRAGPINEQYF. The J gene is TRBJ2-5, the V gene TRBV28; tentative D call: TRBD2 (6 bases). The CDR3 has 14 residues. CDR1 is MDHEN, CDR2 SYDVKM, per germline. V was cut by 8 bases and J by 11 bases, with 24 bases left in between.

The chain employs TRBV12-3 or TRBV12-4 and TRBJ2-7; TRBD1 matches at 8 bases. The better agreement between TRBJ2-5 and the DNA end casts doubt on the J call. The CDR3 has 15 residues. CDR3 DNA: TGTGCCAGCAGCCGACAACAGGGGGTCGTCGAGACCCAGTACTTC. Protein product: CASSRQQGVVETQYF.

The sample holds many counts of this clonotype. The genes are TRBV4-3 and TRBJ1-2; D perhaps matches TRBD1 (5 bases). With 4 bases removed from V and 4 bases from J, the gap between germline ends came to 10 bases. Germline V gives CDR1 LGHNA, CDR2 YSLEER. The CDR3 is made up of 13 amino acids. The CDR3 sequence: CASSPSGSYGYTF. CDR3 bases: TGCGCCAGCAGCCCCTCAGGGTCCTATGGCTACACCTTC.

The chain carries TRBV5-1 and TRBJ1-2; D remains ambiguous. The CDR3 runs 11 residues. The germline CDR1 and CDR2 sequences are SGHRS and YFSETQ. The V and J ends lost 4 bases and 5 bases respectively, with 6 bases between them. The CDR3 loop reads CASSMEYGYTF. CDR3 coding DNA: TGCGCCAGCAGCATGGAGTATGGCTACACCTTC.

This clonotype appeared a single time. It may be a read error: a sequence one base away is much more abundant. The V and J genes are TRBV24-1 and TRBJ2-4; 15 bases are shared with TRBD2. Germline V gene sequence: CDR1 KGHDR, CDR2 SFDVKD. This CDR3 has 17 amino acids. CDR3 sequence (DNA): TGTGCCGCCAGTGACCCGGGACTAGCGGGAGGAAAAAACATTCAGTACTTC. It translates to CAASDPGLAGGKNIQYF.

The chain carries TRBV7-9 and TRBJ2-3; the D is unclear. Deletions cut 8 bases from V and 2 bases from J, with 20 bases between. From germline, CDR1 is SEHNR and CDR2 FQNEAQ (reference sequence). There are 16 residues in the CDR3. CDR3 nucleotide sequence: TGTGCCAGCCTGTCTCTCGGTGGTCTGGCCACAGATACGCAGTATTTT. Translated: CASLSLGGLATDTQYF.

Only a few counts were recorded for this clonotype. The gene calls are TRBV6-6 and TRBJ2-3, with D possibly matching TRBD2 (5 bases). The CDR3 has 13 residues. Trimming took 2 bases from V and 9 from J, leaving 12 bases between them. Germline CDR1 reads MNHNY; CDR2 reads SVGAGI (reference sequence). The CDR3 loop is CASSYRELATQYF. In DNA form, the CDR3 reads TGTGCCAGCAGTTACAGGGAGTTAGCGACGCAGTATTTT.

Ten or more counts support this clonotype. CDR3 region: CASSLSRAQEQFF. The CDR3 bases are TGCGCCAGCAGCTTGAGCCGCGCACAGGAGCAGTTCTTC. The J gene is TRBJ2-1, the V gene TRBV5-1; D is undetermined. The ends were cut back, 1 base at V and 10 bases at J, with 12 bases in the middle. There are 13 residues in the CDR3. The germline gives CDR1 SGHRS, CDR2 YFSETQ.

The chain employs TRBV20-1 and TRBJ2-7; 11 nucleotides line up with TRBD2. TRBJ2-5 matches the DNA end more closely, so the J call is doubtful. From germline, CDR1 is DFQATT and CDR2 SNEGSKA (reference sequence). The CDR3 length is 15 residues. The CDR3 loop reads CSARATSGNQETQYF. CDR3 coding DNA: TGCAGTGCTAGGGCGACTAGCGGGAATCAAGAGACCCAGTACTTC.

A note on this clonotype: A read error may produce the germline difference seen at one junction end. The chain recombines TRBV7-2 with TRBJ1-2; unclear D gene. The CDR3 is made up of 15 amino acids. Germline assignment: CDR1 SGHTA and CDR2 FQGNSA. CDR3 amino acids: CASSSRIKANDGYTF. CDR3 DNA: TGTGCCAGCAGCTCCCGGATAAAGGCTAACGATGGCTACACCTTC.

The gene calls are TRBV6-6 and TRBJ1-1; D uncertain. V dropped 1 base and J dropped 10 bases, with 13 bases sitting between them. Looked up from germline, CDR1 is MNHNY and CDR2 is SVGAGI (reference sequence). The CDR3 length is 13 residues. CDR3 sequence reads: CASSYWGGSRAFF. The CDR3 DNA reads TGTGCCAGCAGTTACTGGGGTGGGAGCCGAGCTTTCTTT.